The rows below give T cell receptor beta chains drawn from one sample of a study of T cell repertoires in cytomegalovirus infection. TCRdb used MiXCR to reprocess the reads, holding one entry per CDR3 protein. The sample has some 100,000 distinct CDR3 sequences; around a quarter are singletons. The sequencing sample was made of CD8+ T cells from PBMCs. These receptor sequences come from a human donor in good health (CMV status not recorded). Some clones in this sample may be carry-over from other donors' samples. Both conserved end residues are part of each CDR3. D genes are given only for firm matches. Clone size is shown for a subset of rows, as once, few, many or a class of expanded clone.

v_gene: TRBV7-2; j_gene: TRBJ2-2; abundance: many; d_gene: .; CDR3nt: TGTGCCAGCAGCTTACCCCCCAACACCGGGGAGCTGTTTTTT; CDR3aa: CASSLPPNTGELFF
v_gene: TRBV28; j_gene: TRBJ1-5; abundance: few; d_gene: .; CDR3nt: TGTGCCAGCAACGGGCCTTCTCCCGGTCAGCCCCAGCATTTT; CDR3aa: CASNGPSPGQPQHF
v_gene: TRBV11-2; j_gene: TRBJ1-5; abundance: .; d_gene: .; CDR3nt: TGTGCCAGCAGCTTAGATCCGCGTGGCAATCAGCCCCAGCATTTT; CDR3aa: CASSLDPRGNQPQHF
v_gene: TRBV10-3; j_gene: TRBJ2-3; abundance: few; d_gene: TRBD2; CDR3nt: TGTGCCATCAGTGACTCACCCGGGGGGAAGGAGGCAGATACGCAGTATTTT; CDR3aa: CAISDSPGGKEADTQYF
v_gene: TRBV28; j_gene: TRBJ2-3; abundance: once; d_gene: .; CDR3nt: TGTGCCAGCCGTTTTGCAGGGGGGGCACCCACAGATACGCAGTATTTT; CDR3aa: CASRFAGGAPTDTQYF
v_gene: TRBV12-5; j_gene: TRBJ2-1; abundance: few; d_gene: .; CDR3nt: TGTGCTAGTGGATTAGGAGGCAATGAGCAGTTCTTC; CDR3aa: CASGLGGNEQFF
v_gene: TRBV29-1; j_gene: TRBJ2-5; abundance: few; d_gene: .; CDR3nt: TGCAGCGTTGAGCACCTGGACAGCTACCAAGAGACCCAGTACTTC; CDR3aa: CSVEHLDSYQETQYF
v_gene: TRBV7-2; j_gene: TRBJ2-1; abundance: many; d_gene: TRBD1; CDR3nt: TGTGCCAGCAGCTCGGGACAGGGGGCTGATGGCAATGAGCAGTTCTTC; CDR3aa: CASSSGQGADGNEQFF
v_gene: TRBV9; j_gene: TRBJ1-1; abundance: .; d_gene: TRBD1; CDR3nt: TGTGCCAGCAGCCCAGCAATAGCAGGGGGTCCTACTGAAGCTTTCTTT; CDR3aa: CASSPAIAGGPTEAFF
v_gene: TRBV20-1; j_gene: TRBJ1-5; abundance: few; d_gene: TRBD1; CDR3nt: TGCAGTGCTAGAGTCGACAGGGCTGGCAATCAGCCCCAGCATTTT; CDR3aa: CSARVDRAGNQPQHF
v_gene: TRBV6-1; j_gene: TRBJ2-7; abundance: .; d_gene: .; CDR3nt: TGTGCCAGCAGGACCCTCCCCAGCGACCCCTACGAGCAGTACTTC; CDR3aa: CASRTLPSDPYEQYF
v_gene: TRBV15; j_gene: TRBJ2-7; abundance: .; d_gene: .; CDR3nt: TGTGCCACCAGCAGAGCCTCAGGGGGGCTTGTCTCCTACGAGCAGTACTTC; CDR3aa: CATSRASGGLVSYEQYF
v_gene: TRBV10-3; j_gene: TRBJ2-3; abundance: few; d_gene: .; CDR3nt: TGTGCCATCAGTGGGACACCGGACGCAGATACGCAGTATTTT; CDR3aa: CAISGTPDADTQYF
v_gene: TRBV12-3/TRBV12-4; j_gene: TRBJ1-4; abundance: .; d_gene: .; CDR3nt: TGTGCCAGCAGTTATAGACGGACTGCAACTAATGAAAAACTGTTTTTT; CDR3aa: CASSYRRTATNEKLFF
v_gene: TRBV11-2; j_gene: TRBJ2-7; abundance: .; d_gene: .; CDR3nt: TGTGCCAGCAGCTTAGATTTAAGTTACGAGCAGTACTTC; CDR3aa: CASSLDLSYEQYF
v_gene: TRBV29-1; j_gene: TRBJ2-1; abundance: .; d_gene: .; CDR3nt: TGCAGCGTTGTCCAGAATGAGCAGTTCTTC; CDR3aa: CSVVQNEQFF
v_gene: TRBV11-3; j_gene: TRBJ1-2; abundance: many; d_gene: .; CDR3nt: TGTGCCAGCAGCCGCTTTGGAGGTCTCTATGGCTACACCTTC; CDR3aa: CASSRFGGLYGYTF
v_gene: TRBV6-5; j_gene: TRBJ2-1; abundance: .; d_gene: .; CDR3nt: TGTGCCACCGCTTACAGTAGCTCCTACAATGAGCAGTTCTTC; CDR3aa: CATAYSSSYNEQFF
v_gene: TRBV28; j_gene: TRBJ1-5; abundance: .; d_gene: TRBD1; CDR3nt: TGTGCCAGCAGGGCTCTCCGGGACAGGGGGGATCAGCCCCAGCATTTT; CDR3aa: CASRALRDRGDQPQHF
v_gene: TRBV12-3/TRBV12-4; j_gene: TRBJ2-1; abundance: .; d_gene: .; CDR3nt: TGTGCCAGCAGTCCCCCCCCCGGACAGGAGCAGTTCTTC; CDR3aa: CASSPPPGQEQFF
v_gene: TRBV28; j_gene: TRBJ2-7; abundance: .; d_gene: TRBD1; CDR3nt: TGTGCCAGCAGTGACAGGGACAGGCCCACCTACGAGCAGTACTTC; CDR3aa: CASSDRDRPTYEQYF
v_gene: TRBV12-3/TRBV12-4; j_gene: TRBJ1-2; abundance: .; d_gene: .; CDR3nt: TGTGCCAGCAGGTCCGGGGGCAACTATGGCTACACCTTC; CDR3aa: CASRSGGNYGYTF
v_gene: TRBV12-3/TRBV12-4; j_gene: TRBJ2-3; abundance: few; d_gene: TRBD1; CDR3nt: TGTGCCAGCAGTTTTCGGGACAGGAGCACAGATACGCAGTATTTT; CDR3aa: CASSFRDRSTDTQYF
v_gene: TRBV4-1; j_gene: TRBJ2-5; abundance: .; d_gene: .; CDR3nt: TGCGCCAACAGCCAAGAGGGAGGGGGCCAAGAAGAGACCCAGTACTTC; CDR3aa: CANSQEGGGQEETQYF
v_gene: TRBV27; j_gene: TRBJ1-1; abundance: .; d_gene: .; CDR3nt: TGTGCCAGCACAGGGAGGATGAACACTGAAGCTTTCTTT; CDR3aa: CASTGRMNTEAFF
v_gene: TRBV28; j_gene: TRBJ2-1; abundance: many; d_gene: .; CDR3nt: TGTGCCAGCAGCCCGAGCCACGGGTGGGATGAGCAGTTCTTC; CDR3aa: CASSPSHGWDEQFF
v_gene: TRBV12-3/TRBV12-4; j_gene: TRBJ2-5; abundance: .; d_gene: TRBD2; CDR3nt: TGTGCCAGCAGTTTAAAGGCGGGGGGCATACCCGGAAAGAAAGAGACCCAGTACTTC; CDR3aa: CASSLKAGGIPGKKETQYF
v_gene: TRBV15; j_gene: TRBJ1-5; abundance: once; d_gene: .; CDR3nt: TGTGCCACCACCAGGCAGCCCCAGCATTTT; CDR3aa: CATTRQPQHF
v_gene: TRBV28; j_gene: TRBJ1-1; abundance: .; d_gene: .; CDR3nt: TGTGCCAGCAGTCCCCCCCCTGAAGGGGTGGGGGAAGACACTGAAGCTTTCTTT; CDR3aa: CASSPPPEGVGEDTEAFF
v_gene: TRBV12-3/TRBV12-4; j_gene: TRBJ1-2; abundance: many; d_gene: TRBD1; CDR3nt: TGTGCCAGCAGTTCGACAGGGATTTTCTATGGCTACACCTTC; CDR3aa: CASSSTGIFYGYTF
v_gene: TRBV27; j_gene: TRBJ1-5; abundance: .; d_gene: .; CDR3nt: TGTGCCAGCAGTTTGGGGGGGCGGGATCAGCCCCAGCATTTT; CDR3aa: CASSLGGRDQPQHF
v_gene: TRBV7-8; j_gene: TRBJ2-5; abundance: many; d_gene: TRBD2; CDR3nt: TGTGCCAGCAGCACGGGACTAGCGGGAGTTAAACCAGAGACCCAGTACTTC; CDR3aa: CASSTGLAGVKPETQYF
v_gene: TRBV2; j_gene: TRBJ2-4; abundance: .; d_gene: TRBD2; CDR3nt: TGTGCCAGCAGTGAAGTAGGTAGCGGGGTAGCCAAAAACATTCAGTACTTC; CDR3aa: CASSEVGSGVAKNIQYF
v_gene: TRBV7-8; j_gene: TRBJ1-2; abundance: .; d_gene: TRBD1; CDR3nt: TGTGCCAGCAGCTTAGATCGGGACAGGACCTATGGCTACACCTTC; CDR3aa: CASSLDRDRTYGYTF
v_gene: TRBV20-1; j_gene: TRBJ2-7; abundance: .; d_gene: TRBD2; CDR3nt: TGCAGTGCTAGAGGCCTAGCGGTCTCCTACGAGCAGTACTTC; CDR3aa: CSARGLAVSYEQYF
v_gene: TRBV7-9; j_gene: TRBJ2-1; abundance: .; d_gene: .; CDR3nt: TGTGCCAGCAGCCCTCAGGGAGGAGTGGCTGAGCAGTTCTTC; CDR3aa: CASSPQGGVAEQFF
v_gene: TRBV28; j_gene: TRBJ2-7; abundance: few; d_gene: TRBD1; CDR3nt: TGTGCCAGCAGCTCCGGGACAGGCTACGAGCAGTACTTC; CDR3aa: CASSSGTGYEQYF